This T cell receptor beta chain is from a study of beta chain features in type 1 diabetes. About the study: Examination spanned around 110 million sorted cells from all samples.

Every bit of the isolated RNA underwent reverse transcription, so sequencing read expressed TCRB transcripts. Sequencing used immunoSEQ multiplex PCR; TCRdb keeps in-frame clones, though not all of them. The sample lists roughly 340,000 clones, approximately 12% occurring once. Germline V gene data show CDR1 as SGHRS and CDR2 as YFSETQ. Trimming removed 4 bases at V and 0 bases at J, with 8 bases between. The CDR3 spans 15 residues. Each donor gave one heparinised blood draw averaging around 120 mL. Study conclusions and caveats: In every one of the four CD4+ subsets, TCRB CDR3s were moderately but significantly shorter in Type 1 diabetes patients. Sampled from patients, naive, central memory and Treg TCRB repertoires appeared more similar than those sampled from healthy donors.

This clone has just a few counts. Antigen unknown. The V and J genes are TRBV5-1 and TRBJ2-6; D possibly corresponds to TRBD1 (5 bases). Sample: naive CD4+ T cells from blood. The receptor's source is a woman younger than 35 with type 1 diabetes. The CDR3 loop is CASSVQVSGANVLTF. CDR3 coding DNA: TGCGCCAGCAGCGTACAGGTCTCTGGGGCCAACGTCCTGACTTTC. The full variable domain, in which reference TRBV5-1 and TRBJ2-6 provide the parts outside the CDR3, is KAGVTQTPRYLIKTRGQQVTLSCSPISGHRSVSWYQQTPGQGLQFLFEYFSETQRNKGNFPGRFSGRQFSNSRSEMNVSTLELGDSALYLCASSVQVSGANVLTFGAGSRLTVL.